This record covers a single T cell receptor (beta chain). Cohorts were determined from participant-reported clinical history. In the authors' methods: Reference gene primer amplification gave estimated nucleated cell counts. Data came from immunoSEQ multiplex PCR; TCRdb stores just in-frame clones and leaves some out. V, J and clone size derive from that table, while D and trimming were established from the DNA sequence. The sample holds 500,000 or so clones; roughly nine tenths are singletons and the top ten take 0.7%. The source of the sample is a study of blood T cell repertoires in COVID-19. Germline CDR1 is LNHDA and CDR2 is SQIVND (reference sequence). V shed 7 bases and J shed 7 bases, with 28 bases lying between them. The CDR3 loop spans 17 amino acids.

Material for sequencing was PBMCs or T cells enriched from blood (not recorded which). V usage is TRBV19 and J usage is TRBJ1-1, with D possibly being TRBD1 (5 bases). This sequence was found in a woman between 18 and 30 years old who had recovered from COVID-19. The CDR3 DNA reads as TGTGCCAGTACCTTAACTTCAACACGACGGGGGGTCGGTGAAGCTTTCTTT. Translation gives CASTLTSTRRGVGEAFF.